Below, 13 T cell receptor beta chains from the same sample are listed, as sequenced in a study of blood T cell repertoires in COVID-19. The method was immunoSEQ multiplex PCR; TCRdb's version includes in-frame clones alone and lacks a portion of them. The table shows some 200,000 clones, with just over 85% occurring only once. The sequencing input was peripheral blood. The receptors stem from a man aged 80 or over with acute or convalescent COVID-19.

The genes are TRBV2 and TRBJ1-2, with D unresolved. The CDR3 has 13 residues. The V and J ends lost 3 bases and 4 bases respectively, with 9 bases between them. Germline-derived CDR1 and CDR2 are SNHLY and FYNNEI. CDR3 coding DNA: TGTGCCAGCAGTGACAGGCCTCGCTATGGCTACACCTTC. It specifies CASSDRPRYGYTF.

The V call is TRBV10-3, the J call TRBJ2-6; D is perhaps TRBD2 (5 bases). The CDR3 totals 17 residues. CDR1 is ENHRY and CDR2 is SYGVKD in the germline V gene. The V end was cut by 2 bases, the J end by 0 bases, with 11 bases between. CDR3 in amino acids: CAISEGLGSSGANVLTF. The CDR3 DNA reads as TGTGCCATCAGTGAGGGGTTAGGGAGCTCTGGGGCCAACGTCCTGACTTTC.

For the CDR3, the DNA is TGCGCCAGCAGCTTGGAAGGGGGCGCGGGTGATACGCAGTATTTT. This codes for CASSLEGGAGDTQYF. The V and J genes are TRBV5-1 and TRBJ2-3; 7 nucleotides line up with TRBD1. This CDR3 has 15 residues. J gave up 6 bases and V 0 bases, and 7 bases lay outside the gene matches. Germline V gene sequence: CDR1 SGHRS, CDR2 YFSETQ.

This clone was recorded once. Compared with germline, one end of the junction differs, possibly owing to a read error. This sequence joins TRBV11-3 and TRBJ1-2; TRBD1 matches 7 bases. The length of the CDR3 is 13 residues. In germline, CDR1 is SGHNT, CDR2 YENEEA. CDR3 in DNA: TGTGCCAGCAGCTTAGATCAAATGGGACAGCTCCACTTC. It is translated as CASSLDQMGQLHF.

This chain joins TRBV3-1 (or the pseudogene TRBV3-2) and TRBJ2-3; 10 nucleotides line up with TRBD2. V shed 0 bases, J shed 4 bases, and the junction held 7 bases outside the gene matches. Germline CDR1 and CDR2: LGHDT and YNNKEL (reference sequence). CDR3 length equals 17 residues. The CDR3 here is CASSQDSLAGAPDTQYF. The CDR3 DNA follows: TGTGCCAGCAGCCAAGATTCCCTAGCGGGAGCACCAGATACGCAGTATTTT.

This chain uses TRBV7-9 with TRBJ2-2; the D is unclear. The CDR3 sequence is 12 residues long. V gave up 3 bases and J gave up 7 bases, with 6 bases separating them. Germline V gene sequence: CDR1 SEHNR, CDR2 FQNEAQ (reference sequence). The CDR3 sequence: CASSFTGGELFF. CDR3 coding DNA: TGTGCCAGCAGCTTCACTGGCGGGGAGCTGTTTTTT. The full variable domain, rest sourced from reference TRBV7-9 and TRBJ2-2, is DTGVSQNPRHKITKRGQNVTFRCDPISEHNRLYWYRQTLGQGPEFLTYFQNEAQLEKSRLLSDRFSAERPKGSFSTLEIQRTEQGDSAMYLCASSFTGGELFFGEGSRLTVL.

This chain uses TRBV7-2 with TRBJ2-1; 14 positions agree with TRBD2. V lost 5 bases and J lost 9; bases outside the gene matches: 12. Germline V lookup: CDR1 SGHTA, CDR2 FQGNSA. The CDR3 totals 17 residues. This CDR3 reads CASSQPGLAGGLGEQFF. The DNA for the CDR3 is TGTGCCAGCAGCCAACCCGGACTAGCGGGAGGCTTGGGTGAGCAGTTCTTC. Supplemented by reference TRBV7-2 and TRBJ2-1, the full variable domain reads GAGVSQSPSNKVTEKGKDVELRCDPISGHTALYWYRQSLGQGLEFLIYFQGNSAPDKSGLPSDRFSAERTGGSVSTLTIQRTQQEDSAVYLCASSQPGLAGGLGEQFFGPGTRLTVL.

The gene calls are TRBV4-3 and TRBJ1-1; the match to TRBD1 covers 8 bases. The CDR3 runs to 13 residues. V shed 3 bases and J 5 bases; nucleotides not matched to a gene: 2. Germline V gives CDR1 LGHNA, CDR2 YSLEER. In DNA form, the CDR3 reads TGCGCCAGCAGCCAGGACAGGGAGACTGAAGCTTTCTTT. Residues: CASSQDRETEAFF.

This clone appeared a single time. J is TRBJ2-1 and V is TRBV10-3; 14 nucleotides align to TRBD2. The V gene's germline CDR1 is ENHRY and CDR2 SYGVKD. V shed 1 base and J 9 bases; nucleotides not matched to a gene: 11. The CDR3 contains 18 residues. The CDR3 protein is CAISEYPETSGRAGEQFF. The CDR3 DNA is TGTGCCATCAGTGAGTACCCGGAGACTAGCGGGAGGGCCGGTGAGCAGTTCTTC.

The chain links TRBV28 to TRBJ2-7; D gene unclear. V dropped 6 bases and J dropped 3 bases, with 9 bases sitting between them. Germline V CDR1 and CDR2: MDHEN, SYDVKM. CDR3 size: 12 residues. CDR3 sequence reads: CASSLARYEQYF. CDR3 nucleotide sequence: TGTGCCAGCAGCCTGGCTCGCTACGAGCAGTACTTC.

The rearrangement uses TRBV5-6 and TRBJ2-3, with 11 bases identical to TRBD1. CDR3 length equals 16 residues. The trim removed 2 bases at V and 4 bases at J, leaving 6 bases unmatched. CDR1 and CDR2 from the germline V gene are SGHDT and YYEEEE. CDR3 loop: CASSFRTGGRADTQYF. The DNA of the CDR3 is TGTGCCAGCAGCTTCAGGACAGGGGGCCGGGCAGATACGCAGTATTTT.

The chain employs TRBV18 and TRBJ2-7; D gene unclear. Per germline, CDR1 KGHSH and CDR2 LQKENI. The CDR3 has 16 amino acids. Deletions cut 3 bases from V and 7 bases from J, with 22 bases between. The DNA for the CDR3 is TGTGCCAGCTCACCTTCGTTAACCTGTAAGCTCTGGGAGCAGTACTTC. This codes for CASSPSLTCKLWEQYF.

V is TRBV5-4 and J is TRBJ2-2; D is undetermined. Germline V lookup: CDR1 SGHNT, CDR2 YYREEE (reference sequence). The CDR3 has 15 residues. The V and J ends lost 4 bases and 6 bases respectively, with 16 bases between them. The CDR3 spells CASSHPSYGPGELFF. The CDR3 nucleotides read TGTGCCAGCAGCCATCCGTCCTACGGTCCCGGGGAGCTGTTTTTT.